This T cell receptor beta chain was observed in a study of blood T cell repertoires in COVID-19. Study-level background: The United States, Italy and Spain provided the acute and convalescent COVID-19 samples. Nucleic acid was either cDNA or gDNA, and it came from T cells, B-cell-depleted T cells, or PBMCs.

Per germline, CDR1 MDHEN and CDR2 SYDVKM. The CDR3 sequence is 16 residues long. V lost 3 bases to trimming and J lost 9 bases; unmatched junction nucleotides: 14. Sequenced by immunoSEQ multiplex PCR; TCRdb stores in-frame clones only, minus some. Seen here are tens of thousands of clones, approximately 80% observed once, and the top ten hold around half. The chain combines TRBV28 with TRBJ2-1; 7 nucleotides agree with TRBD2. The sequence was obtained from a woman aged 80 or over with acute or convalescent COVID-19. The material sequenced was peripheral blood. CDR3 DNA sequence: TGTGCCAGCAGTTTGTTCGGACTAGTTGGTAATCTTGAGCAGTTCTTC. Protein: CASSLFGLVGNLEQFF.